One and the same sample provided the 9 T cell receptor beta chains below, sequenced in a study of Ad26.COV2.S vaccination and SARS-CoV-2 variants (dated by TCRdb to about 2021). Preparation of the library involved the immunoSEQ multiplex PCR assay. TCRdb holds this immuneACCESS table with in-frame rearrangements only. Some clones are missing; in checked studies, unresolved V genes explain under half, and the rest has no known cause. For this sample there are about 440,000 clones; about 92% appear just once. The ten largest account for roughly 4% of the sample. The label giving this sample's treatment or condition can be read as: some 19 received Ad26.COV2.S at low or high dose, single or two shots; a few received placebo; per-sample allocation not given. Repertoires of vaccine and placebo recipients were sequenced from samples taken on day 63 after the first injection. The sequencing here drew on peripheral blood, taken in a trial of Ad26.COV2.S vaccine versus placebo. These receptors all stem from a person aged 18-65 years who received the Ad26.COV2.S COVID-19 vaccine or a placebo.

As concerns this clone: The same CDR3 is also encoded by other DNA sequences in this sample. V gene TRBV27 combines with J gene TRBJ2-7; 11 positions agree with TRBD1. Trimming removed 4 bases from V and 4 bases from J; junction bases left unmatched: 3. In germline, CDR1 is MNHEY, CDR2 SMNVEV (reference sequence). The CDR3 is 14 residues long. The CDR3 sequence: CASSSGTGGYEQYF. In DNA, the CDR3 is TGTGCCAGCAGTTCGGGGACAGGGGGTTACGAGCAGTACTTC.

A few counts support this clone. The V gene is TRBV24-1, the J gene TRBJ1-2; no reliable D call. CDR3 length equals 13 residues. Germline V CDR1 and CDR2: KGHDR, SFDVKD. Trimming took 4 bases from V and 6 from J, leaving 11 bases between them. In DNA form, the CDR3 reads TGTGCCACCAGTGAGAGGGAGTCGCATGGCTACACCTTC. This codes for CATSERESHGYTF.

This chain joins TRBV27 and TRBJ2-6, with 7 bases aligning to TRBD2. CDR3 size: 24 residues. Germline V gene sequence: CDR1 MNHEY, CDR2 SMNVEV (reference sequence). V was clipped by 4 bases and J by 0 bases; unmatched bases: 27. CDR3 DNA sequence: TGTGCCAGCAGTTCCCGCCACGAGTTATCAGGAGGACTAGTGATTGGCTCTGGGGCCAACGTCCTGACTTTC. It yields the protein CASSSRHELSGGLVIGSGANVLTF.

The CDR3 coding sequence is TGTGCCAGCAAGCCGGGGACGGACGAGCAGTACTTC. Its translation: CASKPGTDEQYF. The V and J genes are TRBV2 and TRBJ2-7; D is possibly TRBD1 or TRBD2 (5 bases each). Trimming stripped 7 bases from V and 5 bases from J, with 12 bases between. This CDR3 has 12 amino acids. Germline CDR1 is SNHLY and CDR2 is FYNNEI.

This clone was recorded a few times. J is TRBJ2-3 and V is TRBV6-2 or TRBV6-3, with 7 bases lining up with TRBD1. Germline values: CDR1 MNHEY, CDR2 SVGEGT. V dropped 6 bases and J dropped 4; count of bases not matched to a gene: 7. The CDR3 consists of 14 residues. The CDR3 DNA reads as TGTGCCAGCAGCCGAGGGGGCGAATCAGATACGCAGTATTTT. Translating gives CASSRGGESDTQYF.

The chain links TRBV30 to TRBJ1-1; 9 bases are shared with TRBD1. CDR1 is GTSNPN and CDR2 is SVGIG in the germline V gene (reference sequence). The CDR3 spans 13 residues. The ends lost 7 bases at V and 4 bases at J; junction bases unmatched: 7. The chain's CDR3 is CAFHRGLITEAFF. In DNA form, the CDR3 reads TGTGCCTTCCACAGGGGGCTAATCACTGAAGCTTTCTTT. Together with reference TRBV30 and TRBJ1-1, the CDR3 gives the full variable domain: SQTIHQWPATLVQPVGSPLSLECTVEGTSNPNLYWYRQAAGRGLQLLFYSVGIGQISSEVPQNLSASRPQDRQFILSSKKLLLSDSGFYLCAFHRGLITEAFFGQGTRLTVV.

The rearrangement uses TRBV19 and TRBJ2-1; D possibly uses TRBD1 or TRBD2 (6 bases each). Germline V lookup: CDR1 LNHDA, CDR2 SQIVND (reference sequence). CDR3 length: 15 residues. V was cut by 5 bases and J by 1 base, with 12 bases left in between. CDR3 DNA: TGTGCCAGTAGTCGTACAGGGACTTCCTACAATGAGCAGTTCTTC. It encodes CASSRTGTSYNEQFF.

The chain joins TRBV15 to TRBJ1-2, with D uncertain. Trimming removed 5 bases from V and 5 bases from J, with 12 bases in between. This CDR3 is built from 13 residues. Germline CDR1 LNHNV, CDR2 YYDKDF (reference sequence). In DNA, the CDR3 is TGTGCCACCAGCCCCGACACTCGGTATGGCTACACCTTC. Amino acid sequence: CATSPDTRYGYTF.

J is TRBJ2-5 and V is TRBV29-1, with 8 nucleotides matching TRBD1. This CDR3 is 13 amino acids long. The germline CDR1 and CDR2 sequences are SQVTM and ANQGSEA. Trimming cost V 6 bases and J 5 bases; bases outside gene matches: 8. The CDR3 protein is CSVGRTGRETQYF. Written as DNA, the CDR3 is TGCAGCGTAGGTAGGACAGGGAGGGAGACCCAGTACTTC.